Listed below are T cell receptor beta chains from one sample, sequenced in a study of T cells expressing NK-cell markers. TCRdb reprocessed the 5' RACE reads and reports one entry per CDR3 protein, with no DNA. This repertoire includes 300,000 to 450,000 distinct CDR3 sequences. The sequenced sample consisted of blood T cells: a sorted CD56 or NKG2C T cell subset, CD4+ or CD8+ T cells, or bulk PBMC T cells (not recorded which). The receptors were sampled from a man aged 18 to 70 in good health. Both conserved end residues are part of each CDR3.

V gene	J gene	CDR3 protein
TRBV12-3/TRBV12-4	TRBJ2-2	CATPGQAKTTNTGELFF
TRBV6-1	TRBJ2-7	CASKAWWEQYF
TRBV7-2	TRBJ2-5	CASSLNWTSEETQYF
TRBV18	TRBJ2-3	CASSRVKGESTDTQYF
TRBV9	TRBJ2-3	CASSVENWSPNTDTQYF
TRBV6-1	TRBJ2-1	CASLAGGSSYSYNEQFF
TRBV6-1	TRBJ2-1	CASKVQGAVSEFF
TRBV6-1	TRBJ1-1	CASSGGQNTEAFF
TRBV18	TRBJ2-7	CASSIRVAGSSYEQYF
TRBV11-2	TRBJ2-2	CASSQTRGHGTGELFF
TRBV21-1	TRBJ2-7	CARSRGSREQYF
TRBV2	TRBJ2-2	CASRDRVHTGELFF
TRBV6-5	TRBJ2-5	CASSSLGTQYF
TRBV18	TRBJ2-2	CASSPRGRQGANTGELFF
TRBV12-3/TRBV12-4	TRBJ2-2	CADQGSSTGELFF
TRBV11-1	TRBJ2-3	CASSVAYSIGHNTDTQYF
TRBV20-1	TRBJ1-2	CSAPLRQSFNYGYTF
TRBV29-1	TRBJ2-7	CSVVSDRAPYEQYF
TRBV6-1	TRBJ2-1	CASRTGAPYNEQFF
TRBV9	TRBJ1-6	CASSVRGQGSPLHF
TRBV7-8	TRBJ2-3	CASSPRGPPADTQYF
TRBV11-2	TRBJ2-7	CASTKTGYSYEQYF
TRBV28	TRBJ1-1	CASSLVWGTGGLRNTEAFF
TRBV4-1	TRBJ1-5	CASSLSVVGQPQHF